The T cell receptor beta chain under discussion was sequenced for a study of T cell changes during pregnancy in multiple sclerosis. Measured with immunoSEQ multiplex PCR; TCRdb has only the in-frame clones, and not every one. This sample has roughly 90,000 clones, with less than 95% found just once. This CDR3 contains 13 residues. V gave up 6 bases and J gave up 3 bases; unmatched junction bases: 4. CDR1 MNHNS and CDR2 SASEGT come from the germline V gene. This clone was detected a few times. The chain joins TRBV6-1 to TRBJ1-1, with 7 positions matching TRBD1. This clonotype originated in a female donor with multiple sclerosis, enrolled in a pregnancy study. Sequences were derived from peripheral blood, sampled before pregnancy. The CDR3 nucleotides read TGTGCCAGCAGAGACAGGGCGTACACTGAAGCTTTCTTT. This codes for CASRDRAYTEAFF.